This entry is about one T cell receptor (beta chain). Its antigen remains unidentified. These data originate in a study of blood T cells in healthy people across ages. Study observations and caveats: Researchers deemed the diversity estimates from one million T cells underestimates.

Germline V gives CDR1 SGHRS, CDR2 YFSETQ. The CDR3 loop spans 15 amino acids. V was clipped by 0 bases and J by 5 bases; unmatched bases: 4. A sample-barcoded 5' primer and a J-beta primer mix were used in a second PCR of roughly 7 to 12 cycles. Using its own MiXCR run on the 5' RACE reads, TCRdb lists one record per CDR3 protein. The repertoire consists of some 920,000 distinct CDR3 sequences, with just over 50% occurring once and the leading ten covering 20% to 25%. Each donor's blood draw was 8.5 to 10 milliliters of peripheral blood. The receptor comes from a woman aged 55-69 years in good health. V and J are TRBV5-1 and TRBJ2-1, with 8 bases lining up with TRBD2. Sequencing input: blood. CDR3 bases: TGCGCCAGCAGCTTGGTTAGCGGGACCCACAATGAGCAGTTCTTC. Translated, it gives CASSLVSGTHNEQFF.